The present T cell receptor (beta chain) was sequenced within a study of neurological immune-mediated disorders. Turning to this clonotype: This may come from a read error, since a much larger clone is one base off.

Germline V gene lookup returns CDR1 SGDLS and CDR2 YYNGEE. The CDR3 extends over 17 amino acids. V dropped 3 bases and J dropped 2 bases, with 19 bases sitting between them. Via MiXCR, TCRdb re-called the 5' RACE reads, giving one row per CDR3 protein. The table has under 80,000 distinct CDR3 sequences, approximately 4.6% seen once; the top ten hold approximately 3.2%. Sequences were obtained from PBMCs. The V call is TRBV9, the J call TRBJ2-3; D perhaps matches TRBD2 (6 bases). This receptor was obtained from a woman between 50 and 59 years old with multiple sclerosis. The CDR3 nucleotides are TGTGCCAGCAGCGGCGGGGCAGGGAATCATACCACAGATACGCAGTATTTT. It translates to CASSGGAGNHTTDTQYF.